The source of this TCR beta chain is a study of identical twins. J was trimmed by 4 bases and V by 5 bases; bases with no gene match: 5. This CDR3 comprises 14 residues. Template switching created a universal primer site, and the cDNA included unique molecular identifiers. A single record per CDR3 protein comes from TCRdb applying MiXCR to the 5' RACE reads. The sample records 350,000 to 600,000 distinct CDR3 sequences, more than 13% being singletons. The same data also went into a second study, on yellow fever vaccine responses in identical twins. That work adds: In identical twins, vaccine T cell responses appeared partly shared and partly individual.

This TCR was recovered from a woman under 30 in good health. The sample consisted of CD4+ T cells sorted from blood. The chain has TRBV12-3 or TRBV12-4 and TRBJ1-5, with 7 nucleotides matching TRBD1. The CDR3 protein is CASSIGGPNQPQHF. CDR3 nucleotides: TGTGCCAGCAGTATAGGGGGCCCGAATCAGCCCCAGCATTTT.